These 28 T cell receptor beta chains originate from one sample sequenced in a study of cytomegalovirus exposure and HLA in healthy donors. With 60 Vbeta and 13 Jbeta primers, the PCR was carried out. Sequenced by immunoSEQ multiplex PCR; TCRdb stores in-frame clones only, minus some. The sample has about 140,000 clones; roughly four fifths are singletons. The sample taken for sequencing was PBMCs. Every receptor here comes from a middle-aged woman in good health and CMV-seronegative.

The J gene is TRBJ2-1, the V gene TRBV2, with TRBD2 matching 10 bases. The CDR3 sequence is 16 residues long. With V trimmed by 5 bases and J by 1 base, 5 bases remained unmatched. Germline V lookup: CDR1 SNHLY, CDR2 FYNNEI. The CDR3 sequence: CASSYLAGGSYNEQFF. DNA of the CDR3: TGTGCCAGCAGTTACTTAGCGGGGGGTTCCTACAATGAGCAGTTCTTC.

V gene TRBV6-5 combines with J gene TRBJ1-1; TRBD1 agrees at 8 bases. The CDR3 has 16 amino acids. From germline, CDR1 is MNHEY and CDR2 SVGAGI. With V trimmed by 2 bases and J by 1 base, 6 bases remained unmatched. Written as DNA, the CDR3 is TGTGCCAGCAGTTACAGGACAGGGAACCCGAACACTGAAGCTTTCTTT. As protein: CASSYRTGNPNTEAFF.

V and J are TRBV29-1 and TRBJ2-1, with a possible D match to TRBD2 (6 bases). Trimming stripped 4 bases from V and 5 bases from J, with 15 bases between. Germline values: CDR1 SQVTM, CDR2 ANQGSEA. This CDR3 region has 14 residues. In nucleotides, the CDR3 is TGCAGCGTTGCAAGGCGACTAGTTAACAATGAGCAGTTCTTC. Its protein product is CSVARRLVNNEQFF.

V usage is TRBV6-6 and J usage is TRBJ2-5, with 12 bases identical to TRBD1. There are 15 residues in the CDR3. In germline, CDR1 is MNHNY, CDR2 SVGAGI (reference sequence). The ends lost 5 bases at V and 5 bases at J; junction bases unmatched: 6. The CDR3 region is CASSPGTGGKETQYF. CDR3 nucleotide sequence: TGTGCCAGCAGTCCGGGGACAGGGGGCAAGGAGACCCAGTACTTC.

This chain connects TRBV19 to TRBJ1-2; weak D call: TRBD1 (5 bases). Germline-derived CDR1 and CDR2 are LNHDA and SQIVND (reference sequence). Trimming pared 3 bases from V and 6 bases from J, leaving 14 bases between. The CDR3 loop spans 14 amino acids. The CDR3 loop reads CASSIGGGLDGYTF. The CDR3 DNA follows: TGTGCCAGTAGTATCGGGGGGGGTCTCGATGGCTACACCTTC.

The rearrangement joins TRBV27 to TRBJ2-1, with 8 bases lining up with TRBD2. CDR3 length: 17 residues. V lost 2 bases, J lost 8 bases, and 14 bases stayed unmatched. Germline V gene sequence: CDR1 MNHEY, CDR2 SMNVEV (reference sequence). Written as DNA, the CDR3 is TGTGCCAGCAGTTTAATCTCTCGGCGGGGGGCCTTCCATGAGCAGTTCTTC. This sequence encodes CASSLISRRGAFHEQFF.

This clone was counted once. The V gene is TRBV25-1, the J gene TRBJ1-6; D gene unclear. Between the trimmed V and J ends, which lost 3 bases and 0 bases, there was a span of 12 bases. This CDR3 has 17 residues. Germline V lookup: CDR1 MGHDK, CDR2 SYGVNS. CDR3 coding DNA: TGTGCCAGCAGTGATTCCCGGGAGAGCTCCTATAATTCACCCCTCCACTTT. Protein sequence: CASSDSRESSYNSPLHF.

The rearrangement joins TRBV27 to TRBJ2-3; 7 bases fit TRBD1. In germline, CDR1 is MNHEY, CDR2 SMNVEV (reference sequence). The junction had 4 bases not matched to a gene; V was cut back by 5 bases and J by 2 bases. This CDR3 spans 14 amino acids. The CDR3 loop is CASSPGQYTDTQYF. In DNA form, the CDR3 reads TGTGCCAGCAGTCCGGGACAGTACACAGATACGCAGTATTTT.

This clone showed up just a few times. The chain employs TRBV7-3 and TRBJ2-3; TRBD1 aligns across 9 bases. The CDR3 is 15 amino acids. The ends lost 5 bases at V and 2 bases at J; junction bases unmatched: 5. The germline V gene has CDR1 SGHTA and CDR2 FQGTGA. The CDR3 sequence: CASSPRTGDTDTQYF. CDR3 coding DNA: TGTGCCAGCAGCCCCCGGACAGGGGACACAGATACGCAGTATTTT. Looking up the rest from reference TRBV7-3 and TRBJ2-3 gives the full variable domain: GAGVSQTPSNKVTEKGKYVELRCDPISGHTALYWYRQSLGQGPEFLIYFQGTGAADDSGLPNDRFFAVRPEGSVSTLKIQRTERGDSAVYLCASSPRTGDTDTQYFGPGTRLTVL.

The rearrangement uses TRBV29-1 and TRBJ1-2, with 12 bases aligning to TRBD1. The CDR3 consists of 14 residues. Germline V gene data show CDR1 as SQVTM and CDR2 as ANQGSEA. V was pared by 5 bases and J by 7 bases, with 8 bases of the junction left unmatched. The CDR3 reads CSVTGTGGIPGYTF. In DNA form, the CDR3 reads TGCAGCGTTACCGGGACAGGGGGCATCCCTGGCTACACCTTC.

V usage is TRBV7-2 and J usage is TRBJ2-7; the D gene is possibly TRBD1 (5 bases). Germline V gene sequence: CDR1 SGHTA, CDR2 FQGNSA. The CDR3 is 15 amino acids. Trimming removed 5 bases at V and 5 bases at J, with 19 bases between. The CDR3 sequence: CASSPVGLRVHEQYF. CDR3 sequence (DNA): TGTGCCAGCAGCCCAGTCGGGCTCAGGGTCCACGAGCAGTACTTC.

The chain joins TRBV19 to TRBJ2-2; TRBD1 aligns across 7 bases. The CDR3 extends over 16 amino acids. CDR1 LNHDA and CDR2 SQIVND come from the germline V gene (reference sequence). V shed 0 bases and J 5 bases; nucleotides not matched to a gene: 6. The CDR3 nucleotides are TGTGCCAGTAGTATAGAGGGAAGGGGGCGAACCGGGGAGCTGTTTTTT. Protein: CASSIEGRGRTGELFF. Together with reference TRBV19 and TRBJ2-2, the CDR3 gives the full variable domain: DGGITQSPKYLFRKEGQNVTLSCEQNLNHDAMYWYRQDPGQGLRLIYYSQIVNDFQKGDIAEGYSVSREKKESFPLTVTSAQKNPTAFYLCASSIEGRGRTGELFFGEGSRLTVL.

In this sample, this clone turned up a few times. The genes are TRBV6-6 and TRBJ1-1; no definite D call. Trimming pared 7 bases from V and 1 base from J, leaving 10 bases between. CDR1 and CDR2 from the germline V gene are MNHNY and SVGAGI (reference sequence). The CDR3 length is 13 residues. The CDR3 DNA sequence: TGTGCCAGCACACATCCGGGGAACACTGAAGCTTTCTTT. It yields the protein CASTHPGNTEAFF.

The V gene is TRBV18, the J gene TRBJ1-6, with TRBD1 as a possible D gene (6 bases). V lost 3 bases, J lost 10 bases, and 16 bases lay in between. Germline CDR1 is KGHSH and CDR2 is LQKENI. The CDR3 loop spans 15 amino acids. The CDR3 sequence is CASSPGAQGLSPLHF. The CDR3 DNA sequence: TGTGCCAGCTCACCGGGGGCGCAGGGCTTATCACCCCTCCACTTT.

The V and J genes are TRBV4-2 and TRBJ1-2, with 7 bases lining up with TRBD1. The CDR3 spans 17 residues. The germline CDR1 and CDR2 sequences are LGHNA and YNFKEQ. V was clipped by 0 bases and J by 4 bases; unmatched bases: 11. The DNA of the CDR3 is TGTGCCAGCAGCCAAGATTATACCGAAGGGGGCAGCTATGGCTACACCTTC. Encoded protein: CASSQDYTEGGSYGYTF.

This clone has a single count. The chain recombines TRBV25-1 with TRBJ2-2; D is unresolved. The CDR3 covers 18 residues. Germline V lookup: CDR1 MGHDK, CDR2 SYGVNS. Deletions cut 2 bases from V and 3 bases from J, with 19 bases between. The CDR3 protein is CASSEIEIDIRHTGELFF. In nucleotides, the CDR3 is TGTGCCAGCAGTGAAATAGAAATAGACATCCGCCACACCGGGGAGCTGTTTTTT.

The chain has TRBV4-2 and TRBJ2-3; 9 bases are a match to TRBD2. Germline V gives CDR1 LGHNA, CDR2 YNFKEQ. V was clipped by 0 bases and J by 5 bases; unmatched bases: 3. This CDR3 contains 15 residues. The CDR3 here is CASSQDQRGVDTQYF. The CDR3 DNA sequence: TGTGCCAGCAGCCAAGATCAGCGGGGGGTAGATACGCAGTATTTT.

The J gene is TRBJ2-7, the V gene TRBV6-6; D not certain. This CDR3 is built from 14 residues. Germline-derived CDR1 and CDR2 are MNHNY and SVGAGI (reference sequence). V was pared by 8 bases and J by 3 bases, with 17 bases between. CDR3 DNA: TGTGCCAGCTCCGGACGGCCCACTGACTACGAGCAGTACGTC. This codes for CASSGRPTDYEQYV.

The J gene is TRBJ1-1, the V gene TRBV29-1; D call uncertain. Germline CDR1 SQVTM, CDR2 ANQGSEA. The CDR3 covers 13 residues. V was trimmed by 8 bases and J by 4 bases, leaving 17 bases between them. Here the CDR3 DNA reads TGCAGCCTTGGACGGTCGACGGGCACTGAAGCTTTCTTT. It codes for CSLGRSTGTEAFF.

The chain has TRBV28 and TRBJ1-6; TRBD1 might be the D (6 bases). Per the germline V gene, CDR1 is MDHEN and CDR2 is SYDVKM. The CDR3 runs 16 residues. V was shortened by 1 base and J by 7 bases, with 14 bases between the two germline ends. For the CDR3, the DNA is TGTGCCAGCAGTTTATTTGGACAGCTAACGAATTCACCCCTCCACTTT. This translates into CASSLFGQLTNSPLHF.

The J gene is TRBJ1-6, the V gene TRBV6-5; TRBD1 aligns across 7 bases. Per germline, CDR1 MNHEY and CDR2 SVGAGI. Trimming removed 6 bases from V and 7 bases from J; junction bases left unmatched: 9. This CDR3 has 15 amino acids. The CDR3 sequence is CASRPTDRENSPLHF. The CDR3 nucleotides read TGTGCCAGCAGACCCACTGACAGGGAGAATTCACCCCTCCACTTT.

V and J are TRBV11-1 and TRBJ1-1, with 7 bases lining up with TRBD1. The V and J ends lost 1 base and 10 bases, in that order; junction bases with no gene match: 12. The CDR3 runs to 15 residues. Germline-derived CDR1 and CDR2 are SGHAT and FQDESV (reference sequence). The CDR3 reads CASSLVVRSAGGAFF. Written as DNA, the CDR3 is TGTGCCAGCAGCTTAGTAGTCCGTTCGGCAGGGGGAGCTTTCTTT.

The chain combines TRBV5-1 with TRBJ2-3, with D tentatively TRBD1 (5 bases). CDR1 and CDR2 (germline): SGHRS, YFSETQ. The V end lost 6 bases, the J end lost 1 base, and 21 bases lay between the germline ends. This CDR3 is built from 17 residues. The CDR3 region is CASKPGATHLGTDTQYF. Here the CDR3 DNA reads TGCGCCAGCAAACCTGGGGCTACACATCTTGGCACAGATACGCAGTATTTT. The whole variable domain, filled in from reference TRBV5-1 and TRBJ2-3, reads KAGVTQTPRYLIKTRGQQVTLSCSPISGHRSVSWYQQTPGQGLQFLFEYFSETQRNKGNFPGRFSGRQFSNSRSEMNVSTLELGDSALYLCASKPGATHLGTDTQYFGPGTRLTVL.

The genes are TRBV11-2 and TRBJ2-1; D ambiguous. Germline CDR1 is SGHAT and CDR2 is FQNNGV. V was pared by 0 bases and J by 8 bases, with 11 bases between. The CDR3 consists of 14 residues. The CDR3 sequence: CASSLDRWADEQFF. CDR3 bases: TGTGCCAGCAGCTTAGATCGGTGGGCCGATGAGCAGTTCTTC.

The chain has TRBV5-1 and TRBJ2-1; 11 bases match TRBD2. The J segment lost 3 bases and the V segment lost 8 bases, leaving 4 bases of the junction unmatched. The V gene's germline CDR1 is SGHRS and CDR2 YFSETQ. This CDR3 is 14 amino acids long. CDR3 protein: CASGSGGVYNEQFF. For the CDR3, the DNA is TGCGCCAGTGGTAGCGGGGGGGTCTACAATGAGCAGTTCTTC. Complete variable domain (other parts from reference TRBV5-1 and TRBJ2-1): KAGVTQTPRYLIKTRGQQVTLSCSPISGHRSVSWYQQTPGQGLQFLFEYFSETQRNKGNFPGRFSGRQFSNSRSEMNVSTLELGDSALYLCASGSGGVYNEQFFGPGTRLTVL.

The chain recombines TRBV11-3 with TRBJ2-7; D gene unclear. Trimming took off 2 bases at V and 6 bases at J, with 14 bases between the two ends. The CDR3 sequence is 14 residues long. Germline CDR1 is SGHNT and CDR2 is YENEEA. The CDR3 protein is CASSLSGLGGEQYF. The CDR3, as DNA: TGTGCCAGCAGCTTATCTGGGCTTGGTGGCGAGCAGTACTTC.

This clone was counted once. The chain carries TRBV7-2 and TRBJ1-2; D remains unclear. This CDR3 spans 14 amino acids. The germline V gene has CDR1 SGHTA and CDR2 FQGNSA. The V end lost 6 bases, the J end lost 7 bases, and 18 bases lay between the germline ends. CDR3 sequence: CASRFGFSFSGYTF. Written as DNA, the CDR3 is TGTGCCAGCAGGTTTGGGTTTAGCTTCTCTGGCTACACCTTC.

The CDR3 protein is CAISDADRNTEAFF. The CDR3, as DNA: TGTGCCATCAGTGACGCCGACAGAAACACTGAAGCTTTCTTT. The chain links TRBV10-3 to TRBJ1-1, with D possibly matching TRBD1 (5 bases). The V gene lost 3 bases and the J gene lost 2 bases, with 10 bases spanning the gap. Germline lookup yields CDR1 ENHRY and CDR2 SYGVKD. The CDR3 covers 14 residues.